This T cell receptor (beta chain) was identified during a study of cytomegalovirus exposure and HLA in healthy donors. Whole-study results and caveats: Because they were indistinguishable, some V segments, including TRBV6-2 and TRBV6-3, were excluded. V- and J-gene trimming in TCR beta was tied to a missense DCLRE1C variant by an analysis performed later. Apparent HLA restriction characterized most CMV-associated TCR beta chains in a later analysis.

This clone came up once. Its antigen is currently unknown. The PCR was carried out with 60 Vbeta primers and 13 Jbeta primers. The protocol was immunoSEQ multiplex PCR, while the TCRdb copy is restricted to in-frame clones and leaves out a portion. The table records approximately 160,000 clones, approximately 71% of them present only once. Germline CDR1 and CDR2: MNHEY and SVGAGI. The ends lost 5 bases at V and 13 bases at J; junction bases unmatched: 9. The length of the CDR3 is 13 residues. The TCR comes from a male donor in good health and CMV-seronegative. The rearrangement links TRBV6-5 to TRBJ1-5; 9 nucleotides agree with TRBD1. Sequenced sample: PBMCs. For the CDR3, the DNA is TGTGCCAGCAGTGGGCGAAGACAGGGGGTTCAGCATTTT. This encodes CASSGRRQGVQHF.